This entry concerns a single TCR beta chain. The sample holds a few counts of this clonotype. This receptor's antigen is unknown. No much larger clonotype is one base removed from it; base qualities were not supplied. From cysteine to phenylalanine, the CDR3 is 15 amino acids long. Only the CDR3 portion is preserved as DNA: 45 bases, with reading frame beginning at the first base. V loses 3 bases at its end and J loses 7 bases; junction bases beyond the gene matches: 8. Per the germline V gene, SGHVS is the CDR1 and FQNEAQ is the CDR2. This entry comes from a study of Graves' ophthalmopathy and Graves' hyperthyroidism (dated by TCRdb to 2017 to 2018). Concerning the study at large: Peripheral blood was collected before any treatment was given, at the time of initial diagnosis. TCR beta repertoire signatures were used to distinguish Graves' ophthalmopathy from Graves' hyperthyroidism and to predict progression to ophthalmopathy. In total, 135 blood samples were TCR-sequenced: 40 to 45 ophthalmopathy, under 85 hyperthyroidism and approximately 17 hyperthyroidism-to-ophthalmopathy patients. To explore V-J signatures distinguishing ophthalmopathy from hyperthyroidism, a discovery set of under 110 patients (more than 40 ophthalmopathy, over 55 stable hyperthyroidism) was enrolled. An independent validation cohort was composed of around 19 hyperthyroidism patients and around 16 patients who later progressed from hyperthyroidism to ophthalmopathy. T-cell repertoires of thyroid tissue and blood were compared in five or six hyperthyroidism patients. Once sampling was done, hyperthyroidism patients were given methimazole at a starting dose of 30 mg daily, while ophthalmopathy patients were given high-dose intravenous methylprednisolone. Paper-wide results and their limitations: In cross-validation, the 13-signature model distinguished ophthalmopathy from stable hyperthyroidism with about 88% sensitivity and approximately 81% specificity, and in the test set the corresponding values were approximately 80% and 75%. Most expanded thyroid clonotypes with a frequency above 0.001 also appeared in blood, which suggests that blood repertoires may reflect the immune response in the thyroid. No statistical method was used to predetermine the sample size, and group allocation was not hidden from the investigators. In validation, the model predicted ophthalmopathy progression with roughly 68% sensitivity and approximately 75% specificity; around twelve predicted patients were CT-confirmed with GO in a median of about 6.2 months.

Ophthalmopathy patients had moderately to severely active disease, Clinical Activity Score of at least 3, NOSPECS grade of at least 4, and disease duration under 3 months. Patients were excluded if they had other autoimmune diseases, uncontrolled infections, pregnancy or lactation. Diagnosis relied on clinical symptoms, serum thyroxine, TRAb, thyroid ultrasound and orbital computed tomography. Using Ficoll-Paque density gradient centrifugation, PBMCs were isolated from about 9.2 ml of fresh peripheral blood. Total RNA was extracted with Trizol reagent and quality-checked on an Agilent 2100 Bioanalyzer. TCR beta CDR3 regions were amplified from RNA transcripts for repertoire sequencing. The first round was an RT-PCR using HTBI primers with the Qiagen OneStep RT-PCR kit, and this first round was followed by a second-round multiplex PCR, then size selection and purification. Libraries were sequenced paired-end with 100 bp reads on an Illumina HiSeq2000. Concerning the study's data processing: SOAPnuke was used to process the reads, removing any read that contained adapters or uncalled bases, had a mean Phred below 15, or lacked an exact match to the constant primer or identifier. COPE v1.2.5 was used to merge the high-quality paired reads. Each unique nucleotide sequence was defined as a clonotype, and clonotypes were aligned to IMGT TRB V, D and J references with MiTCR v1.1. Only V-J combinations with frequency above 0.0001 were analysed, covering approximately 99% of repertoires. A TCR clonal expansion and chaos score per V-J combination was defined as the ratio of F50 clonal expansion to chaos observed in the TCRdist matrix. Welch's t-statistics and random forest were used to reduce features to about a dozen V-J combinations, which were fed into a naive Bayes classifier. The Morisita-Horn index was used to measure how similar the thyroid and blood repertoires were. TCRdb trimmed public reads at Q25 via fastp, called clones via MiXCR and kept in-frame beta chains. Rows are unified per CDR3 protein, each entry keeping the most common DNA and genes. Here the V and J calls rest on TCRdb's processing, not on the authors' analysis. The sample yields about 240,000 distinct CDR3 sequences; about 46% were counted once. The leading ten clones occupy approximately 44% of the sample.

Sequencing input: peripheral blood. The TCR comes from an adult man with Graves' ophthalmopathy. The V and J genes are TRBV7-8 and TRBJ2-2; 7 bases in the junction line up with TRBD2. The DNA sequence is as follows: TGTGCCAGCAGCTTCCCGCGGCGGGAGTACGGGGAGCTGTTTTTT. Its protein reads: CASSFPRREYGELFF.